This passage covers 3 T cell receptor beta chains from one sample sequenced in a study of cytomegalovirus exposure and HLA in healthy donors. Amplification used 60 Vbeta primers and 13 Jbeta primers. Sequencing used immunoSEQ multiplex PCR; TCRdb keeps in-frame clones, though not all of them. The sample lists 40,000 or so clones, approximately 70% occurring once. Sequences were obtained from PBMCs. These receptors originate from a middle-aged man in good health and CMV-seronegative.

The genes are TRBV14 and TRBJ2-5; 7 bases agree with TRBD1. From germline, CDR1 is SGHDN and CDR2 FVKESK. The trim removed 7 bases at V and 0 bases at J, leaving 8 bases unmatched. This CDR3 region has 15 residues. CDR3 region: CASTPGQMYQETQYF. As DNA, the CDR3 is TGTGCCAGCACCCCGGGACAGATGTACCAAGAGACCCAGTACTTC.

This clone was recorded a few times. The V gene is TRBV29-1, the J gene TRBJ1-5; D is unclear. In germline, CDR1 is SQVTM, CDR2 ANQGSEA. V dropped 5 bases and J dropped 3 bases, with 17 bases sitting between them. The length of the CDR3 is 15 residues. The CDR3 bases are TGCAGCGTTTCCGAAGGGAGCACCTACAATCAGCCCCAGCATTTT. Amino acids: CSVSEGSTYNQPQHF. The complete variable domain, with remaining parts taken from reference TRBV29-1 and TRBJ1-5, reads SAVISQKPSRDICQRGTSLTIQCQVDSQVTMMFWYRQQPGQSLTLIATANQGSEATYESGFVIDKFPISRPNLTFSTLTVSNMSPEDSSIYLCSVSEGSTYNQPQHFGDGTRLSIL.

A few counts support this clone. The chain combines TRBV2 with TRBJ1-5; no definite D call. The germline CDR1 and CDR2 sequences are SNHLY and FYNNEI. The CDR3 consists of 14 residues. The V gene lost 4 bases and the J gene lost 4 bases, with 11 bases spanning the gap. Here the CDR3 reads CASSVERGNQPQHF. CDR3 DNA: TGTGCCAGCAGTGTGGAACGAGGGAATCAGCCCCAGCATTTT.